This T cell receptor (beta chain) comes out of a study of a mutant IDH1 vaccine in newly diagnosed glioma. The wider study: Sex distribution of treated patients was approximately 60% male and roughly 38% female; mean age was about 40 years.

Comments on this clone: Its antigen is unidentified. The same CDR3 is also encoded by other DNA sequences in this sample.

The method was immunoSEQ multiplex PCR; TCRdb's version includes in-frame clones alone and lacks a portion of them. This sample has over 55,000 clones, with about 89% found just once. The time point here: week 11, during vaccination. The study gave 300 ug of mutant IDH1 20-mer peptide per vaccine dose, with topical imiquimod. Germline V gene data show CDR1 as SGHTA and CDR2 as FQGNSA. V was clipped by 5 bases and J by 5 bases, with 13 bases between them. This CDR3 spans 14 amino acids. Sequenced material: PBMCs, taken from a glioma patient whose treatment included an IDH1 peptide vaccine. The sequence derives from a man in his forties or fifties with glioma. V gene TRBV7-2 combines with J gene TRBJ2-1; D is undetermined. CDR3 bases: TGTGCCAGCAGCCCGGAGAACAGAGACAATGAGCAGTTCTTC. This codes for CASSPENRDNEQFF.